This TCR beta chain was profiled in a study of blood T cell repertoires in COVID-19. Study-level background: In each case, the material was cDNA or gDNA derived from T cells, B-cell-depleted T cells, or PBMCs.

Original processing notes: Cell counts per sample came from amplifying reference gene primers. The protocol was immunoSEQ multiplex PCR, while the TCRdb copy is restricted to in-frame clones and leaves out a portion. The V and J calls and clone size are taken from that table; D and trimming were inferred from the DNA. Of about 110,000 clones listed, about three quarters are singletons. The germline V and J ends were trimmed by 3 bases and 6 bases, with 14 bases remaining between them. The germline V gene has CDR1 LNHDA and CDR2 SQIVND (reference sequence). The CDR3 totals 15 residues. The chain employs TRBV19 and TRBJ1-4; D unclear. The sequencing input was peripheral blood. This clonotype was obtained from a man in his sixties or seventies with acute or convalescent COVID-19. The DNA of the CDR3 is TGTGCCAGTAGTATTGTGGCAGTGAGGCATGAAAAACTGTTTTTT. Translation gives CASSIVAVRHEKLFF.